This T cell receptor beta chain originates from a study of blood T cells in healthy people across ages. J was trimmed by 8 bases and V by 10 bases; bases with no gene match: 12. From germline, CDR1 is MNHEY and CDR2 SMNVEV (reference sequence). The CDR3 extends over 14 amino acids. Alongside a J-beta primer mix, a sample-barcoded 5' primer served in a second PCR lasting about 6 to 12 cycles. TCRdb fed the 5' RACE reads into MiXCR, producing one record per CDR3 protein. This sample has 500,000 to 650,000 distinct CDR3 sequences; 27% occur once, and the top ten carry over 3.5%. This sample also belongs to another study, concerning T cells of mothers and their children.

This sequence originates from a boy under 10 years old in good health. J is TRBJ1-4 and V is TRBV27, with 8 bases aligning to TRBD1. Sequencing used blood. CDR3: CATKKTGGLEKLFF. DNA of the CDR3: TGTGCCACCAAAAAAACAGGGGGTTTGGAAAAACTGTTTTTT.